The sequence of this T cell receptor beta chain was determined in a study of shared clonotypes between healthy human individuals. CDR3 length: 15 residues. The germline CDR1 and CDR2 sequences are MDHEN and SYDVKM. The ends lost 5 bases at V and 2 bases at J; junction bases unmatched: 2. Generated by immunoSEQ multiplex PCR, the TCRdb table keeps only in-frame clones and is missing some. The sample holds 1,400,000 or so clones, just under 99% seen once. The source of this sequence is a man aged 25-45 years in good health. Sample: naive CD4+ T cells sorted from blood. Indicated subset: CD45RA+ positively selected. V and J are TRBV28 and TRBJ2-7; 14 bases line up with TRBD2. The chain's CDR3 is CASSGGLAGAYEQYF. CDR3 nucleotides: TGTGCCAGCAGTGGGGGACTAGCGGGAGCCTACGAGCAGTACTTC.